Each of the 32 T cell receptor beta chains below was sequenced from the same sample in a study of shared clonotypes between healthy human individuals. As defined, naive CD8 cells were CD45RO-negative and positively selected for CCR7, with terminally differentiated effector memory CD45RA+ cells excluded. Using immunoSEQ multiplex PCR, the repertoire was profiled, and TCRdb retains in-frame clones only, with some absent. The sample gives about 2.1 million clones, 93% of which show up once; over 1.5% is in the top ten. The sequenced sample was naive CD8+ T cells from PBMCs. Receptor source: a man aged 18-30 years in good health. Some clones in this sample may be carry-over from other donors' samples.

The chain recombines TRBV5-4 with TRBJ1-2; D might be TRBD1 (6 bases). The length of the CDR3 is 14 residues. V shed 5 bases and J shed 5 bases, with 16 bases lying between them. The V gene's germline CDR1 is SGHNT and CDR2 YYREEE (reference sequence). DNA of the CDR3: TGTGCCAGCAGGGGAAAGGACAGTGATTATGGCTACACCTTC. It is translated as CASRGKDSDYGYTF. Combining the CDR3 with reference TRBV5-4 and TRBJ1-2 gives the whole variable domain ETGVTQSPTHLIKTRGQQVTLRCSSQSGHNTVSWYQQALGQGPQFIFQYYREEENGRGNFPPRFSGLQFPNYSSELNVNALELDDSALYLCASRGKDSDYGYTFGSGTRLTVV.

The chain has TRBV13 and TRBJ2-5, with 7 bases matching TRBD2. Germline V gene lookup returns CDR1 PRHDT and CDR2 FYEKMQ (reference sequence). J was trimmed by 2 bases and V by 5 bases; bases with no gene match: 17. CDR3 length equals 18 residues. CDR3 nucleotides: TGTGCCAGCAGCCAAACACTATCTCCGCCAGCGGGACAAGAGACCCAGTACTTC. It is translated as CASSQTLSPPAGQETQYF.

This sequence joins TRBV13 and TRBJ2-1, with a weak D call TRBD2 (6 bases). Trimming removed 3 bases from V and 2 bases from J, with 11 bases in between. Germline assignment: CDR1 PRHDT and CDR2 FYEKMQ (reference sequence). This CDR3 has 15 residues. The CDR3: CASSFTRGTYNEQFF. CDR3 sequence (DNA): TGTGCCAGCAGCTTTACTCGGGGGACCTACAATGAGCAGTTCTTC.

V usage is TRBV27 and J usage is TRBJ2-7, with TRBD2 matching over 11 bases. V shed 5 bases, J shed 6 bases, and the junction held 15 bases outside the gene matches. The CDR3 length is 17 residues. CDR1 and CDR2 from the germline V gene are MNHEY and SMNVEV (reference sequence). The CDR3 DNA is TGTGCCAGCAGTCCCATCCTACTAGCGGGAGTTCCCCTCGAGCAGTACTTC. Protein product: CASSPILLAGVPLEQYF.

The gene calls are TRBV7-2 and TRBJ2-1, with D possibly matching TRBD2 (6 bases). V was pared by 5 bases and J by 8 bases, with 22 bases between. The CDR3 is made up of 16 amino acids. Germline lookup yields CDR1 SGHTA and CDR2 FQGNSA. This chain's CDR3 is CASSTRDRTGEDEQFF. As DNA, the CDR3 is TGTGCCAGCAGCACAAGGGATAGGACGGGAGAGGATGAGCAGTTCTTC.

In the case of this clone: The sample has other DNA sequences that encode this CDR3 too. The chain has TRBV7-9 and TRBJ1-2; D is unresolved. CDR3 size: 13 residues. Germline V gene data show CDR1 as SEHNR and CDR2 as FQNEAQ (reference sequence). Trimming removed 5 bases from V and 0 bases from J, with 7 bases in between. Here the CDR3 reads CASSLEANYGYTF. As DNA, the CDR3 is TGTGCCAGCAGCCTCGAGGCTAACTATGGCTACACCTTC.

The V and J genes are TRBV27 and TRBJ1-5; D uncertain. Germline V gives CDR1 MNHEY, CDR2 SMNVEV (reference sequence). V was shortened by 6 bases and J by 1 base, with 10 bases between the two germline ends. The CDR3 has 14 residues. This CDR3 is CASSRVGSNQPQHF. DNA of the CDR3: TGTGCCAGCAGCCGAGTAGGGAGCAATCAGCCCCAGCATTTT.

J is TRBJ1-1 and V is TRBV6-5, with D tentatively TRBD1 (6 bases). The germline V gene encodes CDR1 MNHEY and CDR2 SVGAGI. CDR3 length: 15 amino acids. V lost 0 bases and J 4 bases, leaving 12 bases between the germline ends. The CDR3 region is CASSYSEGVPTEAFF. CDR3 coding DNA: TGTGCCAGCAGTTACTCAGAGGGGGTACCCACTGAAGCTTTCTTT.

J is TRBJ2-7 and V is TRBV10-3; 8 nucleotides agree with TRBD2. CDR1 and CDR2 (germline): ENHRY, SYGVKD. There are 16 residues in the CDR3. Trimming took 2 bases from V and 6 from J; bases not matched to a gene: 12. In nucleotides, the CDR3 is TGTGCCATCAGTGAGGGGCTAGCGGGCTGGGTTAGCGAGCAGTACTTC. Translation gives CAISEGLAGWVSEQYF.

The V and J genes are TRBV9 and TRBJ1-5, with D hard to call. Trimming stripped 4 bases from V and 4 bases from J, with 12 bases between. Germline values: CDR1 SGDLS, CDR2 YYNGEE. The length of the CDR3 is 14 residues. The DNA for the CDR3 is TGTGCCAGCAGCACCGACGGGGAAAATCAGCCCCAGCATTTT. Its protein is CASSTDGENQPQHF.

This sequence joins TRBV28 and TRBJ2-7; 16 bases align to TRBD2. V trimming: 3 bases; J trimming: 3 bases; junction bases outside the gene matches: 5. There are 17 residues in the CDR3. CDR1 and CDR2 from the germline V gene are MDHEN and SYDVKM. CDR3: CASSFGTSGRALYEQYF. The CDR3 region has the DNA TGTGCCAGCAGTTTTGGGACTAGCGGGAGGGCCCTCTACGAGCAGTACTTC.

This clone was seen just once. The chain links TRBV5-5 to TRBJ2-7; D not certain. The CDR3 length is 16 residues. Trimming cost V 3 bases and J 2 bases, with 18 bases left between them. The germline CDR1 and CDR2 sequences are SGHKS and YYEKEE (reference sequence). Here the CDR3 DNA reads TGTGCCAGCAGCTCGACGGGCTGGGGTGAAGCCTACGAGCAGTACTTC. Its translation is CASSSTGWGEAYEQYF.

The gene calls are TRBV6-6 and TRBJ1-2; TRBD1 matches 7 bases. The V gene end was trimmed by 2 bases and the J gene end by 3 bases; junction bases not matched to a gene: 6. This CDR3 is 15 amino acids long. Germline CDR1 and CDR2: MNHNY and SVGAGI (reference sequence). CDR3 loop: CASSYPGQGDYGYTF. CDR3 DNA sequence: TGTGCCAGCAGTTACCCGGGGCAGGGGGACTATGGCTACACCTTC.

This sequence joins TRBV15 and TRBJ1-4, with TRBD1 identical over 9 bases. CDR1 and CDR2 (germline): LNHNV, YYDKDF (reference sequence). Trimming took 2 bases from V and 8 from J; bases not matched to a gene: 9. This CDR3 region has 16 residues. The CDR3 protein is CATSRRDGTGREKLFF. DNA of the CDR3: TGTGCCACCAGCAGACGGGACGGGACAGGGCGCGAAAAACTGTTTTTT.

This chain joins TRBV4-2 and TRBJ1-1; a weak D match, TRBD1 (6 bases). This CDR3 is 13 amino acids long. The germline V gene has CDR1 LGHNA and CDR2 YNFKEQ. V gave up 7 bases and J gave up 5 bases, with 14 bases separating them. The CDR3 DNA sequence: TGTGCCAGCACTAACAGGGTACAAACTGAAGCTTTCTTT. This gives the protein CASTNRVQTEAFF.

This clone was detected only once. V gene TRBV19 combines with J gene TRBJ1-1; possible D gene TRBD1, 5 bases. V lost 4 bases to trimming and J lost 1 base, with 16 bases between them. This CDR3 comprises 16 residues. Germline values: CDR1 LNHDA, CDR2 SQIVND (reference sequence). In nucleotides, the CDR3 is TGTGCCAGTAGTACCCTGGTGGGGCAGGGGAACACTGAAGCTTTCTTT. Residues: CASSTLVGQGNTEAFF. Full variable domain (remainder filled in from reference TRBV19 and TRBJ1-1): DGGITQSPKYLFRKEGQNVTLSCEQNLNHDAMYWYRQDPGQGLRLIYYSQIVNDFQKGDIAEGYSVSREKKESFPLTVTSAQKNPTAFYLCASSTLVGQGNTEAFFGQGTRLTVV.

The chain couples TRBV10-3 to TRBJ2-1, with 13 bases identical to TRBD2. V lost 4 bases to trimming and J lost 3 bases; unmatched junction nucleotides: 12. Germline CDR1 ENHRY, CDR2 SYGVKD. The CDR3 runs 19 residues. CDR3 region: CAISVLTSGRATDYNEQFF. The CDR3 coding sequence is TGTGCCATCAGTGTTTTAACTAGCGGGAGGGCCACAGACTACAATGAGCAGTTCTTC.

This chain joins TRBV27 and TRBJ2-7; 10 bases are a match to TRBD2. Germline assignment: CDR1 MNHEY and CDR2 SMNVEV (reference sequence). The ends lost 0 bases at V and 2 bases at J; junction bases unmatched: 4. The CDR3 loop spans 16 amino acids. CDR3 residues: CASSLSLAGRAYEQYF. CDR3 coding DNA: TGTGCCAGCAGTTTATCACTAGCGGGAAGAGCCTACGAGCAGTACTTC.

The V call is TRBV9, the J call TRBJ2-2; D may be TRBD2 (5 bases). This CDR3 region has 12 residues. The V end was cut by 6 bases, the J end by 3 bases, with 6 bases between. Per germline, CDR1 SGDLS and CDR2 YYNGEE. In nucleotides, the CDR3 is TGTGCCAGCAAGGAGGACACCGGGGAGCTGTTTTTT. This translates into CASKEDTGELFF.

The chain employs TRBV14 and TRBJ2-7, with 9 positions matching TRBD1. CDR1 SGHDN and CDR2 FVKESK come from the germline V gene. This CDR3 contains 15 residues. V lost 5 bases, J lost 5 bases, and 10 bases stayed unmatched. The CDR3 loop reads CASSARRGTGNEQYF. CDR3 nucleotides: TGTGCCAGCAGCGCTAGGAGGGGGACAGGGAACGAGCAGTACTTC.

V gene TRBV10-2 combines with J gene TRBJ2-7; 8 bases map to TRBD1. This CDR3 spans 15 amino acids. V shed 0 bases, J shed 3 bases, and the junction held 4 bases outside the gene matches. Germline V gene sequence: CDR1 WSHSY, CDR2 SAAADI. CDR3 sequence (DNA): TGCGCCAGCAGTGAGTCAGGACAGGGATACTACGAGCAGTACTTC. Translation: CASSESGQGYYEQYF.

On this clone: Other DNA sequences in this sample translate to the same CDR3. The chain is built from TRBV5-6 and TRBJ2-7; D is unresolved. This CDR3 is built from 14 residues. Germline assignment: CDR1 SGHDT and CDR2 YYEEEE. The ends were cut back, 0 bases at V and 2 bases at J, with 9 bases in the middle. This CDR3 reads CASSLGVGAYEQYF. The DNA of the CDR3 is TGTGCCAGCAGCTTGGGGGTAGGTGCCTACGAGCAGTACTTC.

V and J are TRBV9 and TRBJ2-3; tentatively, D is TRBD1 (5 bases). The CDR3 consists of 15 residues. V was trimmed by 0 bases and J by 2 bases, leaving 10 bases between them. In germline, CDR1 is SGDLS, CDR2 YYNGEE. CDR3 coding DNA: TGTGCCAGCAGCGTAGTCGACAGAGCCACAGATACGCAGTATTTT. This sequence encodes CASSVVDRATDTQYF.

This clone has a handful of counts. The V call is TRBV14, the J call TRBJ1-1; no definite D call. Germline values: CDR1 SGHDN, CDR2 FVKESK. The CDR3 consists of 14 residues. Trimming removed 3 bases at V and 1 base at J, with 9 bases between. Here the CDR3 DNA reads TGTGCCAGCAGCCATACGGAGACGAACACTGAAGCTTTCTTT. It specifies CASSHTETNTEAFF.

The chain carries TRBV2 and TRBJ2-1; D remains ambiguous. CDR1 SNHLY and CDR2 FYNNEI come from the germline V gene. The CDR3 is 15 amino acids. Trimming cost V 1 base and J 2 bases, with 9 bases left between them. CDR3 bases: TGTGCCAGCAGTGAAGGGGGTAAGACCTACAATGAGCAGTTCTTC. It yields the protein CASSEGGKTYNEQFF.

This clone was counted a single time. This chain uses TRBV5-1 with TRBJ2-2; D is possibly TRBD1 (5 bases). The germline V gene encodes CDR1 SGHRS and CDR2 YFSETQ. The CDR3 is 13 amino acids. The V end was cut by 1 base, the J end by 10 bases, with 11 bases between. The CDR3 bases are TGCGCCAGCAGCTTGAGGGGCCCGGAGGAGCTGTTTTTT. Residues: CASSLRGPEELFF.

V is TRBV27 and J is TRBJ2-7; TRBD2 matches 11 bases. Germline V lookup: CDR1 MNHEY, CDR2 SMNVEV (reference sequence). J lost 3 bases, V lost 7 bases, and 8 bases had no gene match. This CDR3 region has 15 residues. DNA of the CDR3: TGTGCCAGCAAACCTATAGCGGGGGGGAACTACGAGCAGTACTTC. Translated: CASKPIAGGNYEQYF.

The V gene is TRBV27, the J gene TRBJ1-1; D may be TRBD1 (6 bases). CDR1 and CDR2 (germline): MNHEY, SMNVEV (reference sequence). The V end was cut by 6 bases, the J end by 1 base, with 12 bases between. The CDR3 is made up of 14 amino acids. The DNA for the CDR3 is TGTGCCAGCAGGATACTACAGGGGAACACTGAAGCTTTCTTT. The encoded protein is CASRILQGNTEAFF.

V and J are TRBV12-5 and TRBJ2-1; 10 nucleotides align to TRBD2. Germline V CDR1 and CDR2: LGHNT, FRNRAP. Trimming took 6 bases from V and 9 from J; bases not matched to a gene: 8. The CDR3 consists of 14 residues. The CDR3 nucleotides are TGTGCTAGTGGGGCTAGCGGGAGCTGGGGTGAGCAGTTCTTC. Residues: CASGASGSWGEQFF.

About this clone itself: The same CDR3 also results from other DNA sequences found in this sample. This chain uses TRBV19 with TRBJ2-1, with D unresolved. Germline CDR1 and CDR2: LNHDA and SQIVND (reference sequence). CDR3 length equals 13 residues. Trimming cost V 5 bases and J 4 bases, with 9 bases left between them. CDR3 nucleotides: TGTGCCAGTAGTTTAGGCGCGTACAATGAGCAGTTCTTC. It is translated as CASSLGAYNEQFF.

V and J are TRBV4-1 and TRBJ2-1; 12 bases are a match to TRBD2. This CDR3 has 18 residues. After removal of 2 bases from V and 0 bases from J, the junction contained 5 bases not matched to a gene. CDR1 is MGHRA and CDR2 is YSYEKL in the germline V gene. The CDR3, as DNA: TGCGCCAGCAGCCAAAGACTAGCGGGAGAGAGCTCCTACAATGAGCAGTTCTTC. Amino acid sequence: CASSQRLAGESSYNEQFF.

This clone was observed a single time. The chain links TRBV7-9 to TRBJ1-4; D is possibly TRBD1 (5 bases). The germline CDR1 and CDR2 sequences are SEHNR and FQNEAQ (reference sequence). This CDR3 comprises 16 residues. V lost 4 bases and J 5 bases, leaving 17 bases between the germline ends. DNA for the CDR3: TGTGCCAGCAGCTCTCAATCCGGGGCGAGAAATGAAAAACTGTTTTTT. Translated, it gives CASSSQSGARNEKLFF.